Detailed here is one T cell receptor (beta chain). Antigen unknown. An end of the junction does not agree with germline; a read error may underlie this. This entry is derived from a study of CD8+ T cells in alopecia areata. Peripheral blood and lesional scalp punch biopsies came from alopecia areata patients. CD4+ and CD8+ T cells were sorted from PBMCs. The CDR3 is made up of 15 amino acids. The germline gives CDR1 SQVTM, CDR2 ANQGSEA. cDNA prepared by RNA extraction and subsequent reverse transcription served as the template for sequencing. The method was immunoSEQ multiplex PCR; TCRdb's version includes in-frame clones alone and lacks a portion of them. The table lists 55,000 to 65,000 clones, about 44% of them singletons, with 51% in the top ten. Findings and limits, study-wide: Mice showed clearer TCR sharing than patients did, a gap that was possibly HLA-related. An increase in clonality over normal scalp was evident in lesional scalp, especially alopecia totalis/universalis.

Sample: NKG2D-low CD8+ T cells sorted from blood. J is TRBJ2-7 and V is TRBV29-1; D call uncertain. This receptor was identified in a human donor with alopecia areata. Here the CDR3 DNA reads TGCAGCGTTGAGCTCGCCCAGGACCAGACCTACGGGCAGTACTTC. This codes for CSVELAQDQTYGQYF.